This TCR beta chain was identified in a study of blood T cell repertoires in COVID-19. Study information: From the United States, Italy and Spain came samples of acute and convalescent COVID-19.

Germline assignment: CDR1 MNHEY and CDR2 SVGAGI. The CDR3 is 14 residues long. Trimming stripped 6 bases from V and 2 bases from J, with 14 bases between. Per the original methods: Nucleated cell counts were estimated from reference gene primer amplification. Assay: immunoSEQ multiplex PCR; the TCRdb copy retains only in-frame clones and omits some. From that table come the V and J calls and clone size; the DNA was used to work out D and trimming. Here the sample spans fewer than 350,000 clones, around 88% being singletons. The chain uses TRBV6-5 and TRBJ2-7, with a possible D match to TRBD1 (6 bases). The sequencing sample was made of peripheral blood. This TCR was sampled from a woman in her twenties or thirties who had recovered from COVID-19. CDR3 loop: CASRLGQSTYEQYF. The CDR3 nucleotides read TGTGCCAGCAGGCTCGGACAGAGTACCTACGAGCAGTACTTC.